One sample yielded the 8 T cell receptor beta chains listed below, sequenced in a study of blood T cell repertoires in COVID-19. Assay used: immunoSEQ multiplex PCR; TCRdb lists only in-frame clones, some missing. The sample lists approximately 100,000 clones; 75% to 90% were seen once. Sequencing was carried out using peripheral blood. These receptors came from a woman in her seventies with active or convalescent COVID-19.

V gene TRBV7-9 combines with J gene TRBJ2-2, with 9 positions matching TRBD2. J gave up 5 bases and V 3 bases, and 4 bases lay outside the gene matches. The CDR3 runs 15 residues. Per germline, CDR1 SEHNR and CDR2 FQNEAQ (reference sequence). Here the CDR3 reads CASSFAGGRTGELFF. The CDR3 DNA follows: TGTGCCAGCAGCTTTGCGGGGGGGCGTACCGGGGAGCTGTTTTTT.

The chain is built from TRBV28 and TRBJ1-6; 11 nucleotides line up with TRBD1. J lost 8 bases, V lost 7 bases, and 16 bases had no gene match. The CDR3 runs 18 residues. The germline CDR1 and CDR2 sequences are MDHEN and SYDVKM. The CDR3, as DNA: TGTGCCAGCACCGATCCCGGGACAGGGGGTTCATGGTATTCACCCCTCCACTTT. Its protein product is CASTDPGTGGSWYSPLHF. Together with reference TRBV28 and TRBJ1-6, the CDR3 gives the full variable domain: DVKVTQSSRYLVKRTGEKVFLECVQDMDHENMFWYRQDPGLGLRLIYFSYDVKMKEKGDIPEGYSVSREKKERFSLILESASTNQTSMYLCASTDPGTGGSWYSPLHFGNGTRLTVT.

This rearrangement joins TRBV24-1 to TRBJ2-1, with D hard to call. The CDR3 spans 14 residues. V lost 1 base to trimming and J lost 6 bases, with 9 bases between them. From germline, CDR1 is KGHDR and CDR2 SFDVKD. The CDR3 DNA reads as TGTGCCACCAGTGATTTCCACAGTTCCAATGAGCAGTTCTTC. Amino acid sequence: CATSDFHSSNEQFF.

The chain uses TRBV5-4 and TRBJ1-1; 8 nucleotides align to TRBD1. V trimming: 2 bases; J trimming: 6 bases; junction bases outside the gene matches: 6. This CDR3 region has 14 residues. CDR1 SGHNT and CDR2 YYREEE come from the germline V gene (reference sequence). CDR3 residues: CASSLTIQGAEAFF. As DNA, the CDR3 is TGTGCCAGCAGCTTAACGATACAGGGGGCTGAAGCTTTCTTT.

This clone turned up a few times. The V call is TRBV7-3, the J call TRBJ2-1, with a tentative D call TRBD2 (5 bases). CDR1 is SGHTA, CDR2 FQGTGA, per germline. V lost 4 bases to trimming and J lost 5 bases, with 12 bases between them. CDR3 length: 14 residues. The CDR3 loop reads CASSYFSEDNEQFF. DNA for the CDR3: TGTGCCAGCAGCTACTTTAGCGAGGACAATGAGCAGTTCTTC.

The CDR3 DNA sequence: TGTGCCTGGAGTAGAGGACTAGCGGGGGGCCAAGAGACCCAGTACTTC. Its translation: CAWSRGLAGGQETQYF. The J gene is TRBJ2-5, the V gene TRBV30; 14 bases line up with TRBD2. Per the germline V gene, CDR1 is GTSNPN and CDR2 is SVGIG (reference sequence). With 2 bases clipped from V and 1 base from J, the junction kept 3 bases outside the gene matches. The CDR3 is made up of 16 amino acids.

CDR3 loop: CASLAGGREQYF. The CDR3, as DNA: TGTGCCAGCTTGGCGGGGGGGAGGGAGCAGTACTTC. The chain uses TRBV28 and TRBJ2-7; 9 nucleotides agree with TRBD2. Germline CDR1 and CDR2: MDHEN and SYDVKM. Trimming cost V 8 bases and J 7 bases; bases outside gene matches: 6. This CDR3 contains 12 residues.

The V call is TRBV24-1, the J call TRBJ2-1; 10 positions match TRBD2. Germline-derived CDR1 and CDR2 are KGHDR and SFDVKD. V shed 3 bases and J 8 bases; nucleotides not matched to a gene: 0. The CDR3 runs 13 residues. The CDR3 loop reads CATSDTSGDEQFF. As DNA, the CDR3 is TGTGCCACCAGTGATACTAGCGGGGATGAGCAGTTCTTC.